This T cell receptor (beta chain) was documented in a study of shared clonotypes between healthy human individuals (dated by TCRdb to 2018 to 2020). Context from the whole study: A couple of women and a few men aged 18 to 49 years were included in the cohort. Leukapheresis yielded between about 0.85 and 10 billion PBMCs per donor. To estimate repertoire size and how much clonotypes are shared between individuals, the study performed deep sequencing of blood TCR repertoires from roughly five healthy adults. For each donor, three plates each were used for CD4 naive and CD4 memory, two plates were used for CD8 naive, and one plate was used for CD8 memory. To increase sequencing depth and limit assay-specific biases, TCR repertoire library preparation and sequencing were carried out by different laboratories using diverse techniques.

With respect to this clone: Its antigen target is currently unknown. Base qualities are missing; no much larger clone stands one base away.

V and J lose 1 base and 0 bases, and a span of 9 bases separates them. The CDR3 goes from the cysteine to the phenylalanine over 15 residues. Kept here is only the CDR3 DNA, which spans 45 bases and is read in frame from base 1. CDR1 is given as SGHRS and CDR2 as YFSETQ, both from the germline V gene. Healthy HIV-negative adults with no recently reported acute infections or vaccinations were included as donors. Every donor was a Caucasian adult residing in Nashville, Tennessee, USA. Magnetic negative selection was used to enrich CD4+ T cells, after which naive cells were positively selected on CD45RA and the negative fraction became the memory subset. Blood was obtained by leukapheresis, after which PBMCs were separated by Ficoll-Histopaque density gradient centrifugation and cryopreserved in liquid nitrogen vapor phase. Analytical flow cytometry was used to check the purity and quantity of each magnetically sorted T cell population. Genomic DNA was isolated from each sorted fraction and quantified by UV absorbance on a Nanodrop 2000c.

The research as a whole found: Around 5% of naive CD4, more than 3% of naive CD8, 2.3% of memory CD4, and around 0.4% of memory CD8 clonotypes were shared across four donors. Pairwise subsampling indicated that sequencing depth was expected to affect the degree of clonotype sharing among donors. The small number of donors limited the genetic and exposure-history diversity represented. Sampling was restricted to blood, and TCR repertoires in tissues likely differ from the TCR repertoires found in blood. Clonotypes shared by all four sorted-subset donors showed higher generation probabilities than non-shared clonotypes. Rarefaction of sorted-subset datasets indicated incomplete sequencing despite the large sequencing depth. Estimated clonotype richness was generally larger for naive than for memory subsets.

Using the deep immunoSEQ assay, TCR CDR3 regions were amplified from genomic DNA by multiplex PCR. For each cell subset, the extracted genomic DNA was distributed evenly across all wells of several immunoSEQ 96-well plates, and each plate served as one replicate. For sorted subsets, each replicate PCR was loaded with about 0.2 ug genomic DNA, equivalent to about 30,000 T cell genomes. Purified libraries were quantified with a Qubit 3.0 fluorometer, sized on a Bioanalyzer 2100, and re-quantified with the KAPA Library Quantification kit. Every immunoSEQ 96-well plate was sequenced on a dedicated single-read 150-cycle Illumina NextSeq 550 flow cell. Per the source publication's procedure: Because the immunoSEQ output included only junctional sequences and no quality scores, the filtering could not be the same as the filtering used for full-length reads. To assign V/J genes and CDR3, sequences were annotated against IMGT germline references using PyIR, a Python wrapper for IgBLAST v1.9. Reads were removed for weak V/J assignments (E-value above 1e-6), missing CDR3, stop codons, out-of-frame junctions, or ambiguous translated residues. A V3J clonotype was defined by an identical inferred V gene, J gene, and CDR3 amino acid sequence. Percentage overlap between repertoires was calculated by dividing the number of shared unique clonotypes by the size of the smaller repertoire. RTK rarefaction, the Chao1 estimator, and Recon v2.1 estimates of unobserved clonotypes were used to assess repertoire richness. OLGA was used to compute generation probabilities for all TCRbeta clonotypes that the gDNA method yielded from several donors. TCRdb provides this immuneACCESS table in a form limited to in-frame rearrangements. Some clones are lacking; in checked studies, under half of them reflect an unresolved V gene, and why the rest are absent is not known. V, J and clone size are those of that table, while D and trimming were read from the DNA. This sample gives some 2.3 million clones in total; 85% to 95% of them show up just once. The top ten constitute 0.39% of the sample.

The chain uses TRBV5-1 and TRBJ2-3; the D gene identity is not certain. Sequencing was performed on naive CD4+ T cells from PBMCs. Sample cell subset or site, as interpreted from the label and publication: CD45RA+ positively selected. The receptor comes from a man between 18 and 29 years old in good health. Some clones in this sample may be carry-over from other donors' samples. This receptor carries the CDR3 CASSLRTQSTDTQYF. The nucleotide sequence reads TGCGCCAGCAGCTTGAGGACCCAGAGCACAGATACGCAGTATTTT.